This T cell receptor (beta chain) was captured in a study of T cell changes during pregnancy in multiple sclerosis. CDR1 is SGDLS, CDR2 YYNGEE, per germline. This CDR3 contains 13 residues. V lost 0 bases to trimming and J lost 5 bases, with 7 bases between them. Measured with immunoSEQ multiplex PCR; TCRdb has only the in-frame clones, and not every one. This table has approximately 69,000 clones, 91% appearing once. This sequence originates from a female donor in good health, enrolled as a control in a pregnancy study. This chain joins TRBV9 and TRBJ2-3; no clear D. The specimen comprised CD4+ T cells from peripheral blood mononuclear cells, sampled in the third trimester of pregnancy. The CDR3 nucleotides are TGTGCCAGCAGCGTAGCCGGTGGAGATACGCAGTATTTT. This translates into CASSVAGGDTQYF. Looking up the rest from reference TRBV9 and TRBJ2-3 gives the full variable domain: DSGVTQTPKHLITATGQRVTLRCSPRSGDLSVYWYQQSLDQGLQFLIQYYNGEERAKGNILERFSAQQFPDLHSELNLSSLELGDSALYFCASSVAGGDTQYFGPGTRLTVL.